The TCR beta chain described here comes from a study of shared clonotypes between healthy human individuals. The naive CD8 subset, CD45RO-negative cells positively selected for CCR7, excluded terminally differentiated effector memory CD45RA+ cells. Generated by immunoSEQ multiplex PCR, the TCRdb table keeps only in-frame clones and is missing some. The profile shows around 2.1 million clones, under 95% of them singletons. V was cut by 2 bases and J by 1 base, with 9 bases left in between. Germline CDR1 reads SGHNT; CDR2 reads YYREEE (reference sequence). The CDR3 is 14 amino acids. The chain has TRBV5-4 and TRBJ2-5; perhaps TRBD1 as D (5 bases). Sequencing used naive CD8+ T cells from PBMCs. This TCR was recovered from a man in his late teens or twenties in good health. Some clones in this sample may be carry-over from other donors' samples. The CDR3 DNA is TGTGCCAGCAGCTTAGGACACCTCCAAGAGACCCAGTACTTC. As protein: CASSLGHLQETQYF.